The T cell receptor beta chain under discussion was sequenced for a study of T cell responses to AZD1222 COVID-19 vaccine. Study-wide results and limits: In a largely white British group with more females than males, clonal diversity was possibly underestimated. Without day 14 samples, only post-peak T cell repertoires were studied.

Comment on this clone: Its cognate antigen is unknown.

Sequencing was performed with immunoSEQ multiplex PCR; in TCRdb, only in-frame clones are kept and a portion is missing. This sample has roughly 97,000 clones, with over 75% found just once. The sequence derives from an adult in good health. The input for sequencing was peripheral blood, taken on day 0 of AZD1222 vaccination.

Here the CDR3 reads CASSEGVGPQHF. In DNA form, the CDR3 reads TGTGCCAGCAGTGAAGGTGTTGGACCCCAGCATTTT. This sequence joins TRBV2 and TRBJ1-5; D gene ambiguous. The CDR3 totals 12 residues. The V end was cut by 1 base, the J end by 10 bases, with 8 bases between. The germline gives CDR1 SNHLY, CDR2 FYNNEI.